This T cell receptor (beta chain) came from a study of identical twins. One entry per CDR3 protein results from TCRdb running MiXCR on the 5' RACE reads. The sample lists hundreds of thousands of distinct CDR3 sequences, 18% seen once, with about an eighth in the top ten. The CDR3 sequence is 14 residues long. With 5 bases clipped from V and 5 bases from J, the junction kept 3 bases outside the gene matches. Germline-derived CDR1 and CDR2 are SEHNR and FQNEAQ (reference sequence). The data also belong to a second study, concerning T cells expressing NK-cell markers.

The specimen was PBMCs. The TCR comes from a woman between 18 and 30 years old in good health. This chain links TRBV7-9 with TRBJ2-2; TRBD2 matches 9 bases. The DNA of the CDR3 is TGTGCCAGCAGCGTGAGCGGGAGGACCGGGGAGCTGTTTTTT. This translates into CASSVSGRTGELFF.